The source of this T cell receptor (beta chain) is a study of patients and donors after allogeneic stem cell transplantation. CDR1 is LGHNA and CDR2 is YNFKEQ in the germline V gene. The CDR3 covers 15 residues. V was pared by 0 bases and J by 5 bases, with 13 bases between. One entry per CDR3 protein, called by TCRdb with MiXCR from the RT-PCR reads. The repertoire consists of a few hundred thousand distinct CDR3 sequences, with around two fifths occurring once and the leading ten covering roughly 11%. This rearrangement joins TRBV4-2 to TRBJ1-1; perhaps TRBD1 as D (6 bases). This receptor was taken from a human donor who was either an allogeneic HSCT recipient or a stem cell or donor lymphocyte infusion donor (not recorded which). It is not recorded whose cells these are; they may come from a transplant donor. Sequenced: blood, either unsorted or a sorted T cell fraction (not recorded which). CDR3 sequence (DNA): TGTGCCAGCAGCCAAGAGTGGGGCAGGGGAACTGAAGCTTTCTTT. It translates to CASSQEWGRGTEAFF.